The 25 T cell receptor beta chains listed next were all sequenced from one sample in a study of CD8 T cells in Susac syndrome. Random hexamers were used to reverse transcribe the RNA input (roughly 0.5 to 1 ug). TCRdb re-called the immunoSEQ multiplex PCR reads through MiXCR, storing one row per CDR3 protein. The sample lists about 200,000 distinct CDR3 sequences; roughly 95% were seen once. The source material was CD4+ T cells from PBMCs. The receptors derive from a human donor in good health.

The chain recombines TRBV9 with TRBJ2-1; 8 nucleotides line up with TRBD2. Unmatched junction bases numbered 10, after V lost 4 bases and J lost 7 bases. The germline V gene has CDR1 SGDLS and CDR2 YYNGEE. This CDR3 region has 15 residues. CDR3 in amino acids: CASSPAGTSRNEQFF. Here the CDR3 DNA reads TGTGCCAGCAGCCCCGCCGGGACTAGTCGTAATGAGCAGTTCTTC.

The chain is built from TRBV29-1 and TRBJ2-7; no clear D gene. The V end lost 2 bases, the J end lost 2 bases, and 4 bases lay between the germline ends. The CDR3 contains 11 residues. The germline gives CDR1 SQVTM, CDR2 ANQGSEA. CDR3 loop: CSVERPYEQYV. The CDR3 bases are TGCAGCGTTGAAAGGCCCTACGAGCAGTACGTC.

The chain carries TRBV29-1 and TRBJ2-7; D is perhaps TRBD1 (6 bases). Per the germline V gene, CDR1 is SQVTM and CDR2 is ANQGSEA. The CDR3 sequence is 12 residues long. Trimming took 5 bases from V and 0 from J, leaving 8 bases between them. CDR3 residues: CSVRTASYEQYV. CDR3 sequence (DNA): TGCAGCGTTCGGACAGCCTCCTACGAGCAGTACGTC.

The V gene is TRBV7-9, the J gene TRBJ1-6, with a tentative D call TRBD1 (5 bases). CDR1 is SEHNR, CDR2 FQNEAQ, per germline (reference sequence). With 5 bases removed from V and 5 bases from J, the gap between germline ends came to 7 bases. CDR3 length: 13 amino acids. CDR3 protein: CASSQTDNSPLHF. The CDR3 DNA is TGTGCCAGCAGCCAGACAGATAATTCACCCCTCCACTTT. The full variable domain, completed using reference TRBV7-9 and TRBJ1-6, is DTGVSQNPRHKITKRGQNVTFRCDPISEHNRLYWYRQTLGQGPEFLTYFQNEAQLEKSRLLSDRFSAERPKGSFSTLEIQRTEQGDSAMYLCASSQTDNSPLHFGNGTRLTVT.

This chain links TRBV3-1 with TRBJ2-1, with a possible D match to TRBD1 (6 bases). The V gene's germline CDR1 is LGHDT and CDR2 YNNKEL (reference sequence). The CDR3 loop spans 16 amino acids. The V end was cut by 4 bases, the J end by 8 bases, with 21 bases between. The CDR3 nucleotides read TGTGCCAGCAGCCCCCAAGGGGACACGGGAAGGCATGAGCAGTTCTTC. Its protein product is CASSPQGDTGRHEQFF.

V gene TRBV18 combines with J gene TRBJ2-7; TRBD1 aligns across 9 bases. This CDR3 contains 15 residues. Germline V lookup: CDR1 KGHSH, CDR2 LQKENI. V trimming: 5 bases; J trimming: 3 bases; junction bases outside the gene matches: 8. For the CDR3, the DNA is TGTGCCAGCTCAGCAGACAGGGGGTTTGACTACGAGCAGTACTTC. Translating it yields CASSADRGFDYEQYF.

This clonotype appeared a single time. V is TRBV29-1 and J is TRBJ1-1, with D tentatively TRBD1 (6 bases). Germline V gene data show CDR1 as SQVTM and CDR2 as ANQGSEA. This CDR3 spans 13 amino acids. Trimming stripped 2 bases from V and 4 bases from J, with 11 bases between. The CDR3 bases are TGCAGCGTTGAAAAGGGGGGAGGCACTGAAGCTTTCTTT. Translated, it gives CSVEKGGGTEAFF.

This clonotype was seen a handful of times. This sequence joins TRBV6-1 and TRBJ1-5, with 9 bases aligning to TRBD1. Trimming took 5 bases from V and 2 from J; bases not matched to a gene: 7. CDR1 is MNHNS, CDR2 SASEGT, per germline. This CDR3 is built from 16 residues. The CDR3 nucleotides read TGTGCCAGCAGTAGGACAGGGGTGTCTGGCAATCAGCCCCAGCATTTT. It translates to CASSRTGVSGNQPQHF.

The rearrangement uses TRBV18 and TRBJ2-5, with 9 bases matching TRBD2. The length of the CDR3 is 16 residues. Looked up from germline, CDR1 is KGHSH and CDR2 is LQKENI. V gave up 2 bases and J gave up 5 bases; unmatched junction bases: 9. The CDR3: CASSPFSSGSGETQYF. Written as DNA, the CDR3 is TGTGCCAGCTCACCATTCAGTAGCGGGAGCGGCGAGACCCAGTACTTC. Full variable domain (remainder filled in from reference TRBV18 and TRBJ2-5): NAGVMQNPRHLVRRRGQEARLRCSPMKGHSHVYWYRQLPEEGLKFMVYLQKENIIDESGMPKERFSAEFPKEGPSILRIQQVVRGDSAAYFCASSPFSSGSGETQYFGPGTRLLVL.

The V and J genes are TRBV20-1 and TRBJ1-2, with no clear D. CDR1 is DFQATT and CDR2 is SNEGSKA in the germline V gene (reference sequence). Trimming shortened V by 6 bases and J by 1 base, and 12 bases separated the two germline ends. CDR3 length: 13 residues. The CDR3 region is CSAELRINYGYTF. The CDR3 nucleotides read TGCAGTGCAGAGCTTAGGATTAACTATGGCTACACCTTC.

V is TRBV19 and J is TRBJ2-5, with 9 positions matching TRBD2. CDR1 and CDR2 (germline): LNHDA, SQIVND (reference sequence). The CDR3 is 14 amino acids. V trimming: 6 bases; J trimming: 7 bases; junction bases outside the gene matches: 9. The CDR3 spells CASRSSGEAGTQYF. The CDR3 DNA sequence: TGTGCCAGTAGGTCTAGCGGGGAAGCCGGGACCCAGTACTTC. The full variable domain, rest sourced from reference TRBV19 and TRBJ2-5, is DGGITQSPKYLFRKEGQNVTLSCEQNLNHDAMYWYRQDPGQGLRLIYYSQIVNDFQKGDIAEGYSVSREKKESFPLTVTSAQKNPTAFYLCASRSSGEAGTQYFGPGTRLLVL.

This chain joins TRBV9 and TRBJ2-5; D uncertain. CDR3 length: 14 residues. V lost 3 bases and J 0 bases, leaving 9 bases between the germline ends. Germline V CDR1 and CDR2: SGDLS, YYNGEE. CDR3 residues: CASSAPAYQETQYF. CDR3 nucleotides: TGTGCCAGCAGCGCCCCCGCATACCAAGAGACCCAGTACTTC.

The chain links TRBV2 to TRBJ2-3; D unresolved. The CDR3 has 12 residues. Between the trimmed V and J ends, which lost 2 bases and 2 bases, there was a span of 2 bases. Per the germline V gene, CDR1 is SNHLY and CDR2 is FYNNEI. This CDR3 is CASSEFTDTQYF. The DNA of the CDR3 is TGTGCCAGCAGTGAATTCACAGATACGCAGTATTTT.

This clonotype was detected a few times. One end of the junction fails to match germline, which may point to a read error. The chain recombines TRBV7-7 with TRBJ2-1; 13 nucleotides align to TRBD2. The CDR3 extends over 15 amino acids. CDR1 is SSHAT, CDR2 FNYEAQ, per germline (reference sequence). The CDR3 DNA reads TGTGCTAGCAGCCGAGGACTAGCGGGAGACAATGAGCAGTTCTTC. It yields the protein CASSRGLAGDNEQFF.

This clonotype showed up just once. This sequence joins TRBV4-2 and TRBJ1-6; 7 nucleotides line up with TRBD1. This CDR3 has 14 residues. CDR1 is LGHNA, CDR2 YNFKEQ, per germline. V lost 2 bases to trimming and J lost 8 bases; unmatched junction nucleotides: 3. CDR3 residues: CASSQPDRDSPLHF. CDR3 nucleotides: TGTGCCAGCAGCCAACCAGACAGGGATTCACCCCTCCACTTT.

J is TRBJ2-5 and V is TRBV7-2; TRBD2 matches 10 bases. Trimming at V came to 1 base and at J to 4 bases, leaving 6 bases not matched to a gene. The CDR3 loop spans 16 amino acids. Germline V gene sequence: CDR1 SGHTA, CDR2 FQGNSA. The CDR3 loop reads CASSLERLAGVETQYF. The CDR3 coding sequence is TGTGCCAGCAGCTTAGAACGCCTAGCGGGAGTAGAGACCCAGTACTTC.

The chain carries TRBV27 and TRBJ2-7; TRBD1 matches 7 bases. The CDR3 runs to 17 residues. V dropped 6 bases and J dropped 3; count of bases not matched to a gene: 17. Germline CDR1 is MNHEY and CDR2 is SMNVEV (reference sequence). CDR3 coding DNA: TGTGCCAGCAGCCGAGAAAACACATGGGACAGAATCTACGAGCAGTACTTC. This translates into CASSRENTWDRIYEQYF.

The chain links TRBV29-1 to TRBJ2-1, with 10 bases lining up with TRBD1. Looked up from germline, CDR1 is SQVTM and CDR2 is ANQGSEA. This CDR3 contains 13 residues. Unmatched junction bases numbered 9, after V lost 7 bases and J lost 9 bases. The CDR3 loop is CSGGQGEGVEQFF. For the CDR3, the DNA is TGCAGCGGAGGACAGGGGGAGGGGGTTGAGCAGTTCTTC.

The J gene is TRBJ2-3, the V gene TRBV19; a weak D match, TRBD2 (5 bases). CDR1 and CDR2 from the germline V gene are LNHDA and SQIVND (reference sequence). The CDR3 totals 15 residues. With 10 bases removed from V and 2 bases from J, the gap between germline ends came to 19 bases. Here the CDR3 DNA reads TGTGCCACCCGGGGTGGCAGGCGGAACACAGATACGCAGTATTTT. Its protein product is CATRGGRRNTDTQYF.

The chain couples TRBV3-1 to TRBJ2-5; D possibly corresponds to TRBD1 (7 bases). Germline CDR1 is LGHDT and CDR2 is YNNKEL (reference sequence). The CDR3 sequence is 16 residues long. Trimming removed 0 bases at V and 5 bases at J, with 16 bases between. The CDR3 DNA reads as TGTGCCAGCAGCCAAGATCTATCGGCAGGGGGGGAGACCCAGTACTTC. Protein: CASSQDLSAGGETQYF.

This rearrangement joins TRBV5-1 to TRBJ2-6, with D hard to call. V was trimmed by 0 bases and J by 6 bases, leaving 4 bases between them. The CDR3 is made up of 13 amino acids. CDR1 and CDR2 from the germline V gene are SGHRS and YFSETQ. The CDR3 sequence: CASSLDKANVLTF. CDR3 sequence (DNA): TGCGCCAGCAGCTTGGACAAGGCCAACGTCCTGACTTTC.

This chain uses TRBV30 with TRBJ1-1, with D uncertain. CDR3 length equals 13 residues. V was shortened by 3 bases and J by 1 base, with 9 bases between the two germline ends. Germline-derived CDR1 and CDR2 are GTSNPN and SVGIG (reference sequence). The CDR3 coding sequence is TGTGCCTGGAGGTGGCAGACGAACACTGAAGCTTTCTTT. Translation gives CAWRWQTNTEAFF. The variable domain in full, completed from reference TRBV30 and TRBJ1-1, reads SQTIHQWPATLVQPVGSPLSLECTVEGTSNPNLYWYRQAAGRGLQLLFYSVGIGQISSEVPQNLSASRPQDRQFILSSKKLLLSDSGFYLCAWRWQTNTEAFFGQGTRLTVV.

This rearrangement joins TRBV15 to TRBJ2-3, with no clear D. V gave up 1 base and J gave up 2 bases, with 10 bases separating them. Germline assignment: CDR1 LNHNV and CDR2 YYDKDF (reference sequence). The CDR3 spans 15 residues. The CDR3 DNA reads TGTGCCACCAGCAGAGGCTCGGCAGCCACAGATACGCAGTATTTT. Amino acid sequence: CATSRGSAATDTQYF.

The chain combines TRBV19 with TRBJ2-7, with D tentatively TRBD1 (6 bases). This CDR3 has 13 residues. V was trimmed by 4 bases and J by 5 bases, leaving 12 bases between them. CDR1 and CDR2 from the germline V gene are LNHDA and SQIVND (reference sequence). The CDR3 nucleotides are TGTGCCAGTAGTAAACAGGGCCTTCACGAGCAGTACTTC. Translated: CASSKQGLHEQYF.

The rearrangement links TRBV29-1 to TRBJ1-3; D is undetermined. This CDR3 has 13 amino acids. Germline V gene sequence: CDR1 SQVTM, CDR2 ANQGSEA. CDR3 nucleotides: TGCGCCCTGGGGTCCAACTCTGGAAACACCATATATTTT. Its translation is CALGSNSGNTIYF.